This T cell receptor beta chain was retrieved from a study of T cell repertoires in cytomegalovirus infection. Notes on the study in general: CMV-specific HLA-C-restricted TCR beta clonotypes dominated the ex vivo response.

This clonotype was seen many times. Antigen: not known. TCRdb re-called the reads with MiXCR, one entry per CDR3 protein. This table has a few hundred thousand distinct CDR3 sequences, roughly 18% appearing once. The length of the CDR3 is 16 residues. Germline lookup yields CDR1 SGHRS and CDR2 YFSETQ. V was trimmed by 0 bases and J by 4 bases, leaving 14 bases between them. The receptor comes from a human donor in good health (CMV status not recorded). Some clones in this sample may be carry-over from other donors' samples. The specimen sequenced was PBMCs. This chain connects TRBV5-1 to TRBJ1-3; D remains unclear. CDR3 protein: CASSLAVGGRGNTIYF. CDR3 nucleotides: TGCGCCAGCAGCTTGGCCGTTGGAGGGCGAGGAAACACCATATATTTT.